The 6 T cell receptor beta chains below were found in one sample sequenced in a study of blood T cell repertoires in COVID-19. Method: immunoSEQ multiplex PCR; TCRdb's copy keeps in-frame clones and lacks some. This table has fewer than 90,000 clones, roughly 96% appearing once. The specimen was peripheral blood. The source of these receptors is a human donor with active COVID-19. The donor label of this sample is uncertain.

The chain combines TRBV5-4 with TRBJ1-2; 12 bases line up with TRBD1. The CDR3 extends over 15 amino acids. Germline CDR1 and CDR2: SGHNT and YYREEE (reference sequence). Trimming cost V 0 bases and J 7 bases; bases outside gene matches: 4. CDR3 bases: TGTGCCAGCAGCTTGGTCGGGACAGGGGGCTTTGGCTACACCTTC. As protein: CASSLVGTGGFGYTF.

The count of this clone is one. CDR3 DNA sequence: TGTGCCAGCAGCCAAGTCCGACAGTTTAATGAAAAACTGTTTTTT. It is translated as CASSQVRQFNEKLFF. This rearrangement joins TRBV14 to TRBJ1-4, with a tentative D call TRBD1 (5 bases). This CDR3 has 15 residues. Germline CDR1 SGHDN, CDR2 FVKESK. The ends were cut back, 1 base at V and 4 bases at J, with 10 bases in the middle.

This sequence joins TRBV6-5 and TRBJ1-5; tentative D call: TRBD1 (5 bases). V gave up 8 bases and J gave up 4 bases, with 18 bases separating them. Germline CDR1 and CDR2: MNHEY and SVGAGI. CDR3 length equals 15 residues. The CDR3: CASAETDYFNQPQHF. The CDR3 DNA reads TGTGCCAGCGCCGAGACAGATTACTTTAATCAGCCCCAGCATTTT.

The rearrangement uses TRBV5-6 and TRBJ1-6; no reliable D call. Trimming pared 2 bases from V and 8 bases from J, leaving 11 bases between. The germline V gene has CDR1 SGHDT and CDR2 YYEEEE. CDR3 size: 14 residues. CDR3 sequence reads: CASSLSQSYSPLHF. The DNA of the CDR3 is TGTGCCAGCAGCTTATCCCAGTCTTATTCACCCCTCCACTTT.

The V call is TRBV5-1, the J call TRBJ1-3; no clear D. V was cut by 2 bases and J by 3 bases, with 9 bases left in between. The V gene's germline CDR1 is SGHRS and CDR2 YFSETQ. The CDR3 extends over 14 amino acids. The CDR3 coding sequence is TGCGCCAGCAGCTTAGTGGCGGGTGGAAACACCATATATTTT. This translates into CASSLVAGGNTIYF.

DNA of the CDR3: TGTGCCAGCAGCTTAGTGGTAGCAGATGCCGGGGGCACTGAAGCTTTCTTT. It specifies CASSLVVADAGGTEAFF. The chain couples TRBV7-9 to TRBJ1-1; perhaps TRBD1 as D (5 bases). From germline, CDR1 is SEHNR and CDR2 FQNEAQ (reference sequence). Trimming took off 1 base at V and 4 bases at J, with 19 bases between the two ends. The CDR3 spans 17 residues.